These T cell receptor beta chains were read from a single sample in a study of siplizumab effects on memory and regulatory T cells. The table came from immunoSEQ multiplex PCR; TCRdb's copy has only in-frame clones and leaves some out. The data contain about 87,000 clones, 80% to 90% of them singletons. The sample comprised Tregs sorted from blood. These receptors came from a human donor in good health. Both conserved end residues are part of each CDR3. A D gene is named only where the DNA matches it firmly. Only some rows state a clone size, as once, few, many or a class for expanded clones.

abundance: NA; v_gene: TRBV5-1; j_gene: TRBJ1-4; d_gene: TRBD1; CDR3aa: CASGQGPSEKLFF; CDR3nt: TGCGCCAGCGGACAGGGTCCAAGTGAAAAACTGTTTTTT
abundance: NA; v_gene: TRBV27; j_gene: TRBJ2-7; d_gene: TRBD2; CDR3aa: CASRSRAGGAQASYEQYF; CDR3nt: TGTGCCAGCAGATCTCGAGCGGGGGGGGCGCAGGCATCCTACGAGCAGTACTTC
abundance: NA; v_gene: TRBV28; j_gene: TRBJ2-7; d_gene: TRBD1; CDR3aa: CASARDRGTYEQYF; CDR3nt: TGTGCCAGCGCTAGGGACAGGGGGACCTACGAGCAGTACTTC
abundance: NA; v_gene: TRBV2; j_gene: TRBJ1-2; d_gene: NA; CDR3aa: CASSDGPDYGYTF; CDR3nt: TGTGCCAGCAGTGATGGGCCCGACTATGGCTACACCTTC
abundance: NA; v_gene: TRBV29-1; j_gene: TRBJ1-5; d_gene: NA; CDR3aa: CSVVSVKGQPQHF; CDR3nt: TGCAGCGTTGTTAGCGTCAAAGGTCAGCCCCAGCATTTT
abundance: few; v_gene: TRBV30; j_gene: TRBJ1-5; d_gene: TRBD1; CDR3aa: CAWSRGGAGQPQHF; CDR3nt: TGTGCCTGGAGTAGAGGGGGCGCGGGTCAGCCCCAGCATTTT
abundance: NA; v_gene: TRBV28; j_gene: TRBJ2-3; d_gene: TRBD2; CDR3aa: CASSTPGAGGTDTQYF; CDR3nt: TGTGCCAGCAGTACGCCCGGAGCGGGGGGCACAGATACGCAGTATTTT
abundance: NA; v_gene: TRBV18; j_gene: TRBJ1-4; d_gene: NA; CDR3aa: CASSPPAGFGEKLFF; CDR3nt: TGTGCCAGCTCACCACCGGCGGGTTTTGGGGAAAAACTGTTTTTT
abundance: NA; v_gene: TRBV7-8; j_gene: TRBJ1-6; d_gene: TRBD1; CDR3aa: CASSFTGQGNSPLHF; CDR3nt: TGTGCCAGCAGCTTCACGGGACAGGGTAATTCACCCCTCCACTTT
abundance: NA; v_gene: TRBV6-5; j_gene: TRBJ2-5; d_gene: TRBD2; CDR3aa: CASRGLAIQETQYF; CDR3nt: TGTGCCAGCAGGGGACTAGCTATACAAGAGACCCAGTACTTC
abundance: NA; v_gene: TRBV5-4; j_gene: TRBJ2-2; d_gene: NA; CDR3aa: CASRRGGSTGELFF; CDR3nt: TGTGCCAGCAGGAGGGGGGGTTCCACCGGGGAGCTGTTTTTT
abundance: NA; v_gene: TRBV9; j_gene: TRBJ2-7; d_gene: NA; CDR3aa: CASSVTGEPYEQYF; CDR3nt: TGTGCCAGCAGCGTGACCGGGGAGCCCTACGAGCAGTACTTC